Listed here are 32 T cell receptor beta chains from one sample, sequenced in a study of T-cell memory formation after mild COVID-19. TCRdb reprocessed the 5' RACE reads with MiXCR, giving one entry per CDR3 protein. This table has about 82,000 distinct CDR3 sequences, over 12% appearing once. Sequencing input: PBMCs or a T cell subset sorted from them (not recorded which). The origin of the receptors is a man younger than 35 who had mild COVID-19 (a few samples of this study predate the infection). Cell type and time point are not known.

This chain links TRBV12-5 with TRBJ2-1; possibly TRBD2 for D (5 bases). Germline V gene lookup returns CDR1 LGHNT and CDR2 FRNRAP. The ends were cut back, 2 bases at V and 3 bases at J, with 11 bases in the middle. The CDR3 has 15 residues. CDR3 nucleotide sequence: TGTGCTAGTGGTTTGCCTAGCAGCTTCTACAATGAGCAGTTCTTC. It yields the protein CASGLPSSFYNEQFF. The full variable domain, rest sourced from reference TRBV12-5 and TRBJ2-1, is DARVTQTPRHKVTEMGQEVTMRCQPILGHNTVFWYRQTMMQGLELLAYFRNRAPLDDSGMPKDRFSAEMPDATLATLKIQPSEPRDSAVYFCASGLPSSFYNEQFFGPGTRLTVL.

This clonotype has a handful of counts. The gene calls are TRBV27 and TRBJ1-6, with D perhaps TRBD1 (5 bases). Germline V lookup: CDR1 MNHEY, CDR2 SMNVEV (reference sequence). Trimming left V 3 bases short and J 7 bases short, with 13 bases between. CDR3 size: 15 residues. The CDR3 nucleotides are TGTGCCAGCAGTTTCATCGACAGCCTAAATTCACCCCTCCACTTT. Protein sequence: CASSFIDSLNSPLHF.

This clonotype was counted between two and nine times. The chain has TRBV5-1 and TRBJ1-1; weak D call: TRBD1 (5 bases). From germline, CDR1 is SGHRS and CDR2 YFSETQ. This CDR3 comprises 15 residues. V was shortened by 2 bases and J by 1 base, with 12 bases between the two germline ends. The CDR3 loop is CASSFGWGRNTEAFF. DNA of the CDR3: TGCGCCAGCAGCTTTGGGTGGGGCCGGAACACTGAAGCTTTCTTT.

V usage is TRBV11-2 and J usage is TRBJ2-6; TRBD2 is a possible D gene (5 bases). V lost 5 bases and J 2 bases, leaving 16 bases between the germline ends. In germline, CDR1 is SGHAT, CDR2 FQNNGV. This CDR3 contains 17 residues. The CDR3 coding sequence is TGTGCCAGCAGCGCGGGTGGGATGGGCGCTGGGGCCAACGTCCTGACTTTC. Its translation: CASSAGGMGAGANVLTF.

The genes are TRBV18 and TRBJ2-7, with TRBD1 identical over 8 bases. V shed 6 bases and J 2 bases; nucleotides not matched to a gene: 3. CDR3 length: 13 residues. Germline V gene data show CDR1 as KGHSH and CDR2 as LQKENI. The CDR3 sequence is CASSDRETYEQYF. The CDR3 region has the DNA TGTGCCAGCTCGGACAGGGAAACCTACGAGCAGTACTTC.

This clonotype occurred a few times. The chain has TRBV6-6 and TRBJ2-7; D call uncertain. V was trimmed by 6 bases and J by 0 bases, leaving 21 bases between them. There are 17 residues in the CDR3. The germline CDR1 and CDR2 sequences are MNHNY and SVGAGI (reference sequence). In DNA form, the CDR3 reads TGTGCCAGCAGCCTGAGTGCAGGCGAGCTGACCTCCTACGAGCAGTACGTC. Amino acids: CASSLSAGELTSYEQYV.

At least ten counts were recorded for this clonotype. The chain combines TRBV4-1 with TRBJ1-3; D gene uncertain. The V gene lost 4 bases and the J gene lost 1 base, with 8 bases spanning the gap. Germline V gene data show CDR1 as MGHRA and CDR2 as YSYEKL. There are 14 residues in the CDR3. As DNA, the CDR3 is TGCGCCAGCAGCCCCTCCAGGTCTGGAAACACCATATATTTT. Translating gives CASSPSRSGNTIYF.

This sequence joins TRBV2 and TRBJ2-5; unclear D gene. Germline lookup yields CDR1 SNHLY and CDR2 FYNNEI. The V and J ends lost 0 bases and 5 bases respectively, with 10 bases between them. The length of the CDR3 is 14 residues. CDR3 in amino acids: CASSEAISPETQYF. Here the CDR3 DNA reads TGTGCCAGCAGTGAAGCCATCTCGCCGGAGACCCAGTACTTC.

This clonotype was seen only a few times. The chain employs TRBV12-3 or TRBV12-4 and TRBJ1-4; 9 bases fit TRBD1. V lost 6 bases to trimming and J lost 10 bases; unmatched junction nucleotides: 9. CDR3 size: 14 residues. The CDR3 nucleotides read TGTGCCAGCAGCTGGGGACAGGGAAGTGGAAAACTGTTTTTT. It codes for CASSWGQGSGKLFF.

CDR3 residues: CASSSAGLSDIQYF. DNA of the CDR3: TGTGCCAGCAGTTCGGCAGGGTTATCGGACATTCAGTACTTC. V gene TRBV6-5 combines with J gene TRBJ2-4; D may be TRBD1 (5 bases). The CDR3 totals 14 residues. V was shortened by 4 bases and J by 8 bases, with 15 bases between the two germline ends. The germline V gene has CDR1 MNHEY and CDR2 SVGAGI.

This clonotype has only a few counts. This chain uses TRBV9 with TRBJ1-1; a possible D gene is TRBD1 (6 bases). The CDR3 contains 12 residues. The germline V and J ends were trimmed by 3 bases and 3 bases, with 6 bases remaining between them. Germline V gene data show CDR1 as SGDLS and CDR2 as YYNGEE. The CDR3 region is CASSEGDTEAFF. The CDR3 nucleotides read TGTGCCAGCAGCGAGGGGGACACTGAAGCTTTCTTT.

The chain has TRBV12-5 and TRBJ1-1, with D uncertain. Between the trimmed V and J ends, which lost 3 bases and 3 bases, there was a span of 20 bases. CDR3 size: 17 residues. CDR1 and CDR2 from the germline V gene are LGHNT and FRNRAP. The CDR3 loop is CASGFFIGSPSDTEAFF. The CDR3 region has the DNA TGTGCTAGTGGTTTTTTTATCGGCTCTCCGAGCGACACTGAAGCTTTCTTT.

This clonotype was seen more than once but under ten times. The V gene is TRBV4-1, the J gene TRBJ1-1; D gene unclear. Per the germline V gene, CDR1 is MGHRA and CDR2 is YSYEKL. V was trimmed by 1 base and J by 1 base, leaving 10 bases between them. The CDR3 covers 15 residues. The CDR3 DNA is TGCGCCAGCAGCCAAGTTGAGGGAACGAACACTGAAGCTTTCTTT. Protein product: CASSQVEGTNTEAFF.

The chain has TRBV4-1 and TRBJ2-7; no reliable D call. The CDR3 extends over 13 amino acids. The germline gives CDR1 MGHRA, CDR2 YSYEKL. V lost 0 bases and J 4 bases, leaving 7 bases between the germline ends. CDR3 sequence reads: CASSQDQWYEQYV. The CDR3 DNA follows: TGCGCCAGCAGCCAAGATCAGTGGTACGAGCAGTACGTC.

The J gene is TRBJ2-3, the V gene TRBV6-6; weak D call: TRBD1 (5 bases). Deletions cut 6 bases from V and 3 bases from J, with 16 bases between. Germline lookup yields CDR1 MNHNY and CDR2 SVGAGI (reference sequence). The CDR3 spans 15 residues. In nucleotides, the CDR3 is TGTGCCAGCAGCCCAGGGATTACTGCTACAGATACGCAGTATTTT. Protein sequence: CASSPGITATDTQYF.

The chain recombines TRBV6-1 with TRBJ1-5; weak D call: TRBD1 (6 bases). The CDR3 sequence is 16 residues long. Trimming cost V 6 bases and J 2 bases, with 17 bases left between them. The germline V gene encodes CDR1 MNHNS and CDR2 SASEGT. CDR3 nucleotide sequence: TGTGCCAGCAGGCTATTAAACAGGGTGCGCAATCAGCCCCAGCATTTT. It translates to CASRLLNRVRNQPQHF.

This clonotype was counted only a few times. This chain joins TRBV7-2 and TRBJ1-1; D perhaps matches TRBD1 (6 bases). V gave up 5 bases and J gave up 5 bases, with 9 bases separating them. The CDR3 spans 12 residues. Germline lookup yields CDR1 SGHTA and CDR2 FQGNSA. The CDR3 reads CASSPTGTEAFF. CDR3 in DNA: TGTGCCAGCAGCCCTACAGGGACTGAAGCTTTCTTT.

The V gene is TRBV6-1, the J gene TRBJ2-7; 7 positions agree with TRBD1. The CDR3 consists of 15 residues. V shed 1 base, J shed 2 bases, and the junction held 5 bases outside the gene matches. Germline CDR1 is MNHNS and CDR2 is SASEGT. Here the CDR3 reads CASSEGQGSAYEQYF. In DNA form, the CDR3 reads TGTGCCAGCAGTGAAGGACAGGGAAGTGCCTACGAGCAGTACTTC.

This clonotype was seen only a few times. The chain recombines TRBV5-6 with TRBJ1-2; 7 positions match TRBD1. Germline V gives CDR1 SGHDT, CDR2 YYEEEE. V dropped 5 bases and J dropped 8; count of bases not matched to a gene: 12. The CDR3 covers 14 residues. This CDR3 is CASRQQGVLEGYTF. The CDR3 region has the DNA TGTGCCAGCAGACAGCAGGGGGTTCTTGAGGGCTACACCTTC.

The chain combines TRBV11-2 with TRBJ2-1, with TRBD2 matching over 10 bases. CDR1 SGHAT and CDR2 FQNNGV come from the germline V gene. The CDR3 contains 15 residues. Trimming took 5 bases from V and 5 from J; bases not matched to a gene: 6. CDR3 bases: TGTGCCAGCAGCCGTACCGGGACTAGCGACAATGAGCAGTTCTTC. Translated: CASSRTGTSDNEQFF.

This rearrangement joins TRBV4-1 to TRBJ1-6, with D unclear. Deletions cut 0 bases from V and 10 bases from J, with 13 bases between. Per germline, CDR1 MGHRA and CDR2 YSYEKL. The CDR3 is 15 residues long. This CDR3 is CASSQDPGSGSPLHF. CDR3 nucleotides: TGCGCCAGCAGCCAAGATCCGGGGAGCGGATCACCCCTCCACTTT.

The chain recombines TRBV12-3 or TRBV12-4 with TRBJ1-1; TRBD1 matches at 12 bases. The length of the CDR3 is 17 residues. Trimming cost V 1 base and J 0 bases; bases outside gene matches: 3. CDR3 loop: CASSLVGQGAVNTEAFF. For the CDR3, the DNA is TGTGCCAGCAGTTTAGTGGGACAGGGGGCGGTGAACACTGAAGCTTTCTTT.

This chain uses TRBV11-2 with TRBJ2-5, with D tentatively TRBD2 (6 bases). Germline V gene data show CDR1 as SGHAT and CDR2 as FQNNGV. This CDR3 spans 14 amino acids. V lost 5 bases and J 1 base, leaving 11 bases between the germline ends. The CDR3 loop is CASSGGTSQETQYF. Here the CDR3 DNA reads TGTGCCAGCAGCGGCGGGACTTCCCAAGAGACCCAGTACTTC. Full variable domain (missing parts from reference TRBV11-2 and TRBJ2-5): EAGVAQSPRYKIIEKRQSVAFWCNPISGHATLYWYQQILGQGPKLLIQFQNNGVVDDSQLPKDRFSAERLKGVDSTLKIQPAKLEDSAVYLCASSGGTSQETQYFGPGTRLLVL.

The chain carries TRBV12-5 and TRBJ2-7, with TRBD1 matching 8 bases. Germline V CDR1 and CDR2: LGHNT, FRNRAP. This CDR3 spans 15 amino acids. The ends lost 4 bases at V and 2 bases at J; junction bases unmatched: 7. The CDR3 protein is CASGSGQGQAYEQYF. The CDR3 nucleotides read TGTGCTAGTGGTTCCGGACAGGGTCAGGCCTACGAGCAGTACTTC.

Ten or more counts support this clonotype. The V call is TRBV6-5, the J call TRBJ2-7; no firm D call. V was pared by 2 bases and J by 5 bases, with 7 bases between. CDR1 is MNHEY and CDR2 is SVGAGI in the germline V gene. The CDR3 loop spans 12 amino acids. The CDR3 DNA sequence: TGTGCCAGCAGTTACGATGGCGACGAGCAGTACTTC. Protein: CASSYDGDEQYF.

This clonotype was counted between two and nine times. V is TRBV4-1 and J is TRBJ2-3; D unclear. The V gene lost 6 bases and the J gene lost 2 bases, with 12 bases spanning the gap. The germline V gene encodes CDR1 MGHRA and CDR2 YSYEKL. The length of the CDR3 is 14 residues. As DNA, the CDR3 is TGCGCCAGCAGAAACGGCAGGAACACAGATACGCAGTATTTT. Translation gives CASRNGRNTDTQYF.

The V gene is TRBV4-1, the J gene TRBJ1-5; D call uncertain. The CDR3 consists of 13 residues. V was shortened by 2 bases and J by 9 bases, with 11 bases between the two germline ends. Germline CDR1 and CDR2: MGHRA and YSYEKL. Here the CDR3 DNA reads TGCGCCAGCAGCCAACTAGGGAGTTTGCCCCAGCATTTT. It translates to CASSQLGSLPQHF.

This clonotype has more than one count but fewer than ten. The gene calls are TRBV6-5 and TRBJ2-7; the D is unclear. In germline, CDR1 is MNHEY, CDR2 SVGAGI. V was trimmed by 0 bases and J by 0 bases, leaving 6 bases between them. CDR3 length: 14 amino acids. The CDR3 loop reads CASSYSGASYEQYF. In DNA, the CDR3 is TGTGCCAGCAGTTACTCTGGCGCCTCCTACGAGCAGTACTTC.

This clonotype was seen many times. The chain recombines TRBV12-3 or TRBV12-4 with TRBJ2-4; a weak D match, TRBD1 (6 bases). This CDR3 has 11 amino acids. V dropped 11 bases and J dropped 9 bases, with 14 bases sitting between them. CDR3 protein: CASTQGGIQYF. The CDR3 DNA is TGTGCCTCCACACAGGGTGGCATTCAGTACTTC.

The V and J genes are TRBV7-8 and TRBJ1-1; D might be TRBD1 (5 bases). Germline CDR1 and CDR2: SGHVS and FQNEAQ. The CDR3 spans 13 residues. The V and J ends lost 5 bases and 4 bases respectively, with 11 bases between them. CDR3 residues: CASSLGAPTEAFF. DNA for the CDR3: TGTGCCAGCAGCCTCGGGGCGCCCACTGAAGCTTTCTTT.

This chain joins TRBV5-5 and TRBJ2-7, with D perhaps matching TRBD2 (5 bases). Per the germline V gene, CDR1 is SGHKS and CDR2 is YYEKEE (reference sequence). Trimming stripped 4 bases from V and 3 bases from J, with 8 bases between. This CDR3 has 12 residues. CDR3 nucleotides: TGTGCCAGCAGCAGCGGAATCTACGAGCAGTACTTC. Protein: CASSSGIYEQYF.

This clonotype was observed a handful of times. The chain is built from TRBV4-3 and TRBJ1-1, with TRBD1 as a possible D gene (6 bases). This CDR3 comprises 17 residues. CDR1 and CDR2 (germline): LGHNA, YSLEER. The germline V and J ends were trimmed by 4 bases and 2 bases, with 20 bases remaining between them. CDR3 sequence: CASSRDGGQLTNTEAFF. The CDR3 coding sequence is TGCGCCAGCAGCCGAGATGGGGGCCAGCTCACTAACACTGAAGCTTTCTTT.